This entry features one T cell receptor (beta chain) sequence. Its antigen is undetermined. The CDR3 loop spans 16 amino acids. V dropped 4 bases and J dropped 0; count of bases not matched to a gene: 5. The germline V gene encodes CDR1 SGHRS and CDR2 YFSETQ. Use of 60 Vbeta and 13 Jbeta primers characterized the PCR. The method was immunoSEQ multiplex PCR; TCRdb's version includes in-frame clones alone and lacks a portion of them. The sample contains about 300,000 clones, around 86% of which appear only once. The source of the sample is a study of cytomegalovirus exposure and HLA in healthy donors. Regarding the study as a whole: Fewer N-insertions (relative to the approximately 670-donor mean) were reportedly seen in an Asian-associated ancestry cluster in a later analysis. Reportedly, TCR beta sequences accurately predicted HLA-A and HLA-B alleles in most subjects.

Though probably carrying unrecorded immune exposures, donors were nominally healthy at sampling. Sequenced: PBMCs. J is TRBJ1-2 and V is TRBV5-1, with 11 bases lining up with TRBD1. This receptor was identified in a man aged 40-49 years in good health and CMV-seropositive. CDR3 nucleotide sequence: TGCGCCAGCAGCCTATGGACAGGGGGCACTAACTATGGCTACACCTTC. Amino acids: CASSLWTGGTNYGYTF.